Below, one TCR beta chain is given with its context. These data come from a study of blood T cell repertoires in COVID-19. Study context: COVID-19 samples, acute and convalescent, were from the United States, Italy and Spain.

Original handling: Amplified reference gene primers provided the basis for estimating nucleated cell counts. The method was immunoSEQ multiplex PCR; TCRdb's version includes in-frame clones alone and lacks a portion of them. V and J calls plus clone size are reproduced from that table; the DNA served to infer D and trimming. The sample yields about 300,000 clones, more than 75% seen once. The source is a woman between 35 and 50 years old who had recovered from COVID-19. Sequencing used peripheral blood.

The CDR3 bases are TGTGCCAGCTCAGCCACAGGGTTAGGCCAAGAGACCCAGTACTTC. This gives the protein CASSATGLGQETQYF. The rearrangement uses TRBV18 and TRBJ2-5, with D tentatively TRBD1 (6 bases). Trimming removed 5 bases from V and 1 base from J, with 14 bases in between. CDR3 size: 15 residues. Germline V CDR1 and CDR2: KGHSH, LQKENI.